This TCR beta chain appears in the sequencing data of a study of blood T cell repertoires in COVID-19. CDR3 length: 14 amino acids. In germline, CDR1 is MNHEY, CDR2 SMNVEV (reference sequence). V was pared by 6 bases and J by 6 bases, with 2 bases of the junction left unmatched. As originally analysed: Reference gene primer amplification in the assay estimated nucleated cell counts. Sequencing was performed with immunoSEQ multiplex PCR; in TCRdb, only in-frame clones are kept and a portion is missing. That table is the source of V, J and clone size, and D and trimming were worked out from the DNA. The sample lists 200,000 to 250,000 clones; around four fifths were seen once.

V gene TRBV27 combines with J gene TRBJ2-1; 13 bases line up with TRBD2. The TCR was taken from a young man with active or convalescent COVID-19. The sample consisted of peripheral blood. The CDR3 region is CASRGLAGSNEQFF. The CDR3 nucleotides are TGTGCCAGCAGGGGACTAGCGGGGAGCAATGAGCAGTTCTTC.